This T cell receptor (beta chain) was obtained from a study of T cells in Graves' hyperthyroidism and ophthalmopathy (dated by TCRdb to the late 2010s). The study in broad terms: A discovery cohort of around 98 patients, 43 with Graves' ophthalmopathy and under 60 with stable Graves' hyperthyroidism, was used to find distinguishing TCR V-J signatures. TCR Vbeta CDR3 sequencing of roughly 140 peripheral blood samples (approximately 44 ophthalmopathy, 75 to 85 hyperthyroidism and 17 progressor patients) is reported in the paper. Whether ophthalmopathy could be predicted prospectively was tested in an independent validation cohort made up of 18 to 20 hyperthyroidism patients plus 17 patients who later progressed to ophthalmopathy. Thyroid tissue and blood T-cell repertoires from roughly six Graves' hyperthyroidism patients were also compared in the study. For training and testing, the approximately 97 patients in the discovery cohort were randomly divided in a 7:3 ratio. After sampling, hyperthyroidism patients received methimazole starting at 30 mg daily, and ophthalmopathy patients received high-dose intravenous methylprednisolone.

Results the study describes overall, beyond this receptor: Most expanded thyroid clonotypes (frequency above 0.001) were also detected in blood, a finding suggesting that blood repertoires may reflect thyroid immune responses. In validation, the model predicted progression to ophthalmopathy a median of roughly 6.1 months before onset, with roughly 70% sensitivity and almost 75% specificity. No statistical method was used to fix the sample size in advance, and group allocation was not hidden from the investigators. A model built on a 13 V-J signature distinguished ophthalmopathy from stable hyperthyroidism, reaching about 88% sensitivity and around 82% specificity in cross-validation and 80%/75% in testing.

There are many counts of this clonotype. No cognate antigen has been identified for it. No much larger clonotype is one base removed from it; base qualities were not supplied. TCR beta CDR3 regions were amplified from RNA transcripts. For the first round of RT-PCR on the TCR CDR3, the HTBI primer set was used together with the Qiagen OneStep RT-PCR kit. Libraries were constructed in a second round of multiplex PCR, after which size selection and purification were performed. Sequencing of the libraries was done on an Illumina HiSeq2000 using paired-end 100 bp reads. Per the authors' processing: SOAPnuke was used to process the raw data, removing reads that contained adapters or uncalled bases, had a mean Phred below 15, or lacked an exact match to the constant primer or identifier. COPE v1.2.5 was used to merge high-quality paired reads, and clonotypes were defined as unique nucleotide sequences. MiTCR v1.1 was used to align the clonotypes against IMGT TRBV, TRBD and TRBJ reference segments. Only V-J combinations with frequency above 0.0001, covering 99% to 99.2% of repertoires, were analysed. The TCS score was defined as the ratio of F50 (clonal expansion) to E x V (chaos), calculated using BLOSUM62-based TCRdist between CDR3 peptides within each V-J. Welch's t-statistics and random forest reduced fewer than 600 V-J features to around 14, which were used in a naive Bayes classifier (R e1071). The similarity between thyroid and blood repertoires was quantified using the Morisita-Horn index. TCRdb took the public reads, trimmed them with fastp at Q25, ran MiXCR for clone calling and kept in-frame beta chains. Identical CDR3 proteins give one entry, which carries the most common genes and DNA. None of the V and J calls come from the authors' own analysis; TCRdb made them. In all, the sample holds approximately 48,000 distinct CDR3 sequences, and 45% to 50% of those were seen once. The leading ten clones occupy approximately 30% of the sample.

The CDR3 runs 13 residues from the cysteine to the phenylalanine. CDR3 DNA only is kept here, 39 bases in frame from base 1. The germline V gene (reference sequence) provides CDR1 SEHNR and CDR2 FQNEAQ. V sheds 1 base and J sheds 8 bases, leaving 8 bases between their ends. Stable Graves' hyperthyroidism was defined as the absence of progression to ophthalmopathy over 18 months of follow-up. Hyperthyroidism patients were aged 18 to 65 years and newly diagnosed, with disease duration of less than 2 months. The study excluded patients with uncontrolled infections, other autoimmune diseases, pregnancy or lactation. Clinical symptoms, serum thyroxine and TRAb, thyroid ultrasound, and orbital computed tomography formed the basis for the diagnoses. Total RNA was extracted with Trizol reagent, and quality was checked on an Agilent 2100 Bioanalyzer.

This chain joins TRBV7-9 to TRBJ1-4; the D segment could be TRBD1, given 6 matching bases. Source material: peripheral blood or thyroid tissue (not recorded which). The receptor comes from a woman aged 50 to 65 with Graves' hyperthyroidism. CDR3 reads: CASSLVGGEKLFF. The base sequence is TGTGCCAGCAGCTTAGTGGGGGGCGAAAAACTGTTTTTT.